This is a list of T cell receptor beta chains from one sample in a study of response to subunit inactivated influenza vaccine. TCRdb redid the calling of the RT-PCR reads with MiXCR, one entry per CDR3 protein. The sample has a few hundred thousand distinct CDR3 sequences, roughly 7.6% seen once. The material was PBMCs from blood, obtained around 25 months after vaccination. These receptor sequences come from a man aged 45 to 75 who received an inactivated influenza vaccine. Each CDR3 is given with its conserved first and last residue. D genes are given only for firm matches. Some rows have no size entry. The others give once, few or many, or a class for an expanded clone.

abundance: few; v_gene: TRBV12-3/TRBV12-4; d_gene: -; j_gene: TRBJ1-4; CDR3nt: TGTGCCAGCACAGCATTCCGGGACGGATTAATGGGAAAACTGTTTTTT; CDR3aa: CASTAFRDGLMGKLFF
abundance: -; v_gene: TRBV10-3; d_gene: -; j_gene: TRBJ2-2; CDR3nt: TGTGCCATCAGCCGGGACCTGAACACCGGGGAGCTGTTTTTT; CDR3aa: CAISRDLNTGELFF
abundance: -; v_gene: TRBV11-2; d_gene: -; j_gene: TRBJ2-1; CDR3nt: TGTGCCAGCAGCCGCTATCGGGAATACAATGAGCAGTTCTTC; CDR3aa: CASSRYREYNEQFF
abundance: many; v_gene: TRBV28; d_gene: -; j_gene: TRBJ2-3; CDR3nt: TGTGCCAGCAGTTACGGGAGCACAGATACGCAGTATTTT; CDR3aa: CASSYGSTDTQYF
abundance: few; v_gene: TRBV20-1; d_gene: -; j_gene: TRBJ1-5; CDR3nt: TGCAGTGCCCTAGGACAAACCCCGGTTGTGAGCAATCAGCCCCAGCATTTT; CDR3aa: CSALGQTPVVSNQPQHF
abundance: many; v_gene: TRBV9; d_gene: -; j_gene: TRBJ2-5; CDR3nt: TGTGCCAGCAGCGTAGACATAGGGCAAGAGACCCAGTACTTC; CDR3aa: CASSVDIGQETQYF
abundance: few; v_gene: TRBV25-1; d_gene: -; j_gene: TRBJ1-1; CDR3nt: TGTGCCAGCAGTACGGGACGAAGCGGGAACACTGAAGCTTTCTTT; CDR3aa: CASSTGRSGNTEAFF
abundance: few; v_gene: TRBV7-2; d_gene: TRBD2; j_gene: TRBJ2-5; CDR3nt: TGTGCCAGCAGCCCCCGGGTAGCGGGGGAGGAGACCCAGTACTTC; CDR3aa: CASSPRVAGEETQYF
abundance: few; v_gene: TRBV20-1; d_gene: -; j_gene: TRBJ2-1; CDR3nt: TGCAGTGCTAGTAGAAATAATAGGTGGGACTCCCAAGACGAGCAGTTCTTC; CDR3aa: CSASRNNRWDSQDEQFF
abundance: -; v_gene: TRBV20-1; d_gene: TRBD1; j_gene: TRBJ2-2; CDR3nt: TGCAGTGTTGCTAGGACAGGGAGAGTGACCGGGGAGCTGTTTTTT; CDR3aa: CSVARTGRVTGELFF
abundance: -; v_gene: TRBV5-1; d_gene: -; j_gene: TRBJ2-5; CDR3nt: TGCGCCACCCGACGGGACACCTTTCAAGAGACCCAGTACTTC; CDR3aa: CATRRDTFQETQYF
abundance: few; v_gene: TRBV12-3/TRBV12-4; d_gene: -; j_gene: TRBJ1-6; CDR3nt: TGTGCCAGCAGTTTAAGCAGGGGTGATAATTCACCCCTCCACTTT; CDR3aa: CASSLSRGDNSPLHF